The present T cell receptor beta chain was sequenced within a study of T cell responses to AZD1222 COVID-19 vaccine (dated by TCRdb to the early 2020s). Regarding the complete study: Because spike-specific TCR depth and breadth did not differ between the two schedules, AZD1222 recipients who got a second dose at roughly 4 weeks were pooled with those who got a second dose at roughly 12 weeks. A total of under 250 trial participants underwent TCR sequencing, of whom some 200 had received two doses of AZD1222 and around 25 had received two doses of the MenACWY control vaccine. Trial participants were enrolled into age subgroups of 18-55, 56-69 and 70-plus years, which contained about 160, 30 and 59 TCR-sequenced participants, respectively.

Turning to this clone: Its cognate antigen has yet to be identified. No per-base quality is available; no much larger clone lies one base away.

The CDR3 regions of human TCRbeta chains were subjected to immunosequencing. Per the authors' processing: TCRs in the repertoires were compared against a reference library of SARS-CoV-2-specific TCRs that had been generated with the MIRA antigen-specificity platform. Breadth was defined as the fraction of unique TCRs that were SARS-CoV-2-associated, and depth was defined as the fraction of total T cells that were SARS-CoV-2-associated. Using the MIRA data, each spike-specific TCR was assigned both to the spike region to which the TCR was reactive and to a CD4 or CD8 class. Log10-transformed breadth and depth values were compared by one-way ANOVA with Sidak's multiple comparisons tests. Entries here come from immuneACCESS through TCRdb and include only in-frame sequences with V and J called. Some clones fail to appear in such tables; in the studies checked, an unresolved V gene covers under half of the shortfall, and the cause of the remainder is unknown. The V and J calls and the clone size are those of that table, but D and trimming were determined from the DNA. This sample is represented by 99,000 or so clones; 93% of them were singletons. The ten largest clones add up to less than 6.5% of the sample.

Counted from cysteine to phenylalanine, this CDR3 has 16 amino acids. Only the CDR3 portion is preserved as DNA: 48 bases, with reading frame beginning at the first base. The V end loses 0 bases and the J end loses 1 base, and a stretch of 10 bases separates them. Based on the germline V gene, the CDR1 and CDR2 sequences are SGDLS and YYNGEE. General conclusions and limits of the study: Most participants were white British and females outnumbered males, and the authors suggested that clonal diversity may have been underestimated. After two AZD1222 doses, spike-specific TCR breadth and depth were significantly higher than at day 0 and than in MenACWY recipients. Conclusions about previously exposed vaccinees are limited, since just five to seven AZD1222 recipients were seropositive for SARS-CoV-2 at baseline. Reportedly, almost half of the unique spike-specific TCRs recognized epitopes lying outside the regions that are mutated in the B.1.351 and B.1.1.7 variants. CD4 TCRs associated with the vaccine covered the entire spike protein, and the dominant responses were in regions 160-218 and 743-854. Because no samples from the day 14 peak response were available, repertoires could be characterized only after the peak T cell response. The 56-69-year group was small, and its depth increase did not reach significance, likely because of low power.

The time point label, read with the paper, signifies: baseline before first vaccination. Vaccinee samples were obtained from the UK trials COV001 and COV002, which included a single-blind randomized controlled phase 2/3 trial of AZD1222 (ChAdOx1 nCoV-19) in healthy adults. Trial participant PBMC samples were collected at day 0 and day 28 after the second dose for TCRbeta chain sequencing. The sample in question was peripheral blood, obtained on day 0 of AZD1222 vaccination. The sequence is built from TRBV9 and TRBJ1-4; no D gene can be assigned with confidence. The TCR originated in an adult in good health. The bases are TGTGCCAGCAGCGTAGGAGGGCGGAGAACTAATGAAAAACTGTTTTTT. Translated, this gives CASSVGGRRTNEKLFF.